The 11 T cell receptor beta chains in this list originate from one sample, sequenced in a study of graft-versus-host responses after intestinal transplantation. Assay: immunoSEQ multiplex PCR; the TCRdb copy retains only in-frame clones and omits some. The sample contains under 50,000 clones, about nine tenths of which appear only once. Source: PBMCs, taken roughly 270 days after transplant. These TCRs come from a human patient who received an intestinal transplant, so some T cells may come from the graft donor.

This clone was counted between two and nine times. The V call is TRBV10-3, the J call TRBJ2-7; D call uncertain. V was pared by 2 bases and J by 3 bases, with 5 bases between. The CDR3 is made up of 12 amino acids. Germline lookup yields CDR1 ENHRY and CDR2 SYGVKD. CDR3: CAISEADYEQYF. DNA of the CDR3: TGTGCCATCAGTGAGGCTGACTACGAGCAGTACTTC.

The chain has TRBV6-9 and TRBJ1-6, with no clear D. V was clipped by 7 bases and J by 5 bases, with 12 bases between them. Germline CDR1 MNHGY, CDR2 SVAAGI. The CDR3 consists of 14 residues. The CDR3 DNA is TGTGCCAGCAACAAATACTTTAATAATTCACCCCTCCACTTT. Encoded protein: CASNKYFNNSPLHF.

The rearrangement uses TRBV25-1 and TRBJ2-3, with TRBD2 as a possible D gene (6 bases). The CDR3 has 16 residues. Germline V gives CDR1 MGHDK, CDR2 SYGVNS. V gave up 3 bases and J gave up 0 bases, with 13 bases separating them. The CDR3 coding sequence is TGTGCCAGCAGTGATCCGGGACTCGCTAGCACAGATACGCAGTATTTT. Translation gives CASSDPGLASTDTQYF. The entire variable domain, with the rest obtained from reference TRBV25-1 and TRBJ2-3, is as follows: EADIYQTPRYLVIGTGKKITLECSQTMGHDKMYWYQQDPGMELHLIHYSYGVNSTEKGDLSSESTVSRIRTEHFPLTLESARPSHTSQYLCASSDPGLASTDTQYFGPGTRLTVL.

V usage is TRBV7-2 and J usage is TRBJ1-2; a weak D match, TRBD1 (5 bases). The V end lost 1 base, the J end lost 2 bases, and 11 bases lay between the germline ends. The CDR3 is 15 amino acids. Germline values: CDR1 SGHTA, CDR2 FQGNSA. This CDR3 reads CASSLVPGTNYGYTF. The CDR3, as DNA: TGTGCCAGCAGCTTAGTGCCAGGGACCAACTATGGCTACACCTTC.

The rearrangement joins TRBV6-1 to TRBJ2-1, with no clear D. Germline lookup yields CDR1 MNHNS and CDR2 SASEGT. The CDR3 extends over 13 amino acids. The germline V and J ends were trimmed by 6 bases and 11 bases, with 17 bases remaining between them. CDR3 nucleotides: TGTGCCAGCAGGGCCCCACTCACGGGTAAGCAGTTCTTC. It codes for CASRAPLTGKQFF.

The chain uses TRBV4-1 and TRBJ1-5; 7 nucleotides match TRBD1. Germline V lookup: CDR1 MGHRA, CDR2 YSYEKL. V was clipped by 0 bases and J by 1 base; unmatched bases: 6. The length of the CDR3 is 17 residues. The CDR3 reads CASSQEGQGVSNQPQHF. CDR3 DNA sequence: TGCGCCAGCAGCCAAGAAGGTCAGGGGGTCAGCAATCAGCCCCAGCATTTT.

The J gene is TRBJ1-5, the V gene TRBV18; weak D call: TRBD1 (5 bases). The V gene's germline CDR1 is KGHSH and CDR2 LQKENI. V lost 5 bases, J lost 4 bases, and 9 bases lay in between. The length of the CDR3 is 13 residues. The CDR3 spells CASSKQENQPQHF. The CDR3 bases are TGTGCCAGCTCAAAACAGGAAAATCAGCCCCAGCATTTT.

The chain is built from TRBV29-1 and TRBJ1-1, with D uncertain. CDR3 length: 12 amino acids. Germline V gene sequence: CDR1 SQVTM, CDR2 ANQGSEA. V dropped 5 bases and J dropped 1 base, with 8 bases sitting between them. The CDR3 loop is CSVTRRNTEAFF. The CDR3 coding sequence is TGCAGCGTTACGAGGCGGAACACTGAAGCTTTCTTT.

The V gene is TRBV4-1, the J gene TRBJ1-1; D gene uncertain. V was clipped by 1 base and J by 0 bases, with 6 bases between them. This CDR3 region has 14 residues. Looked up from germline, CDR1 is MGHRA and CDR2 is YSYEKL. Here the CDR3 reads CASSQALLNTEAFF. The CDR3 coding sequence is TGCGCCAGCAGCCAAGCCTTGTTGAACACTGAAGCTTTCTTT.

The genes are TRBV7-9 and TRBJ1-5; possible D gene TRBD1, 5 bases. The germline gives CDR1 SEHNR, CDR2 FQNEAQ (reference sequence). V shed 3 bases and J shed 5 bases, with 11 bases lying between them. The CDR3 sequence is 14 residues long. For the CDR3, the DNA is TGTGCCAGCAGCTTGGGGGGGATCTATCAGCCCCAGCATTTT. It yields the protein CASSLGGIYQPQHF. Combining the CDR3 with reference TRBV7-9 and TRBJ1-5 gives the whole variable domain DTGVSQNPRHKITKRGQNVTFRCDPISEHNRLYWYRQTLGQGPEFLTYFQNEAQLEKSRLLSDRFSAERPKGSFSTLEIQRTEQGDSAMYLCASSLGGIYQPQHFGDGTRLSIL.

This clone was detected once. DNA for the CDR3: TGTGCCAGCGACCGAGGGGGGGGCACAGATACGCAGTATTTT. Amino acids: CASDRGGGTDTQYF. The chain uses TRBV9 and TRBJ2-3, with D tentatively TRBD2 (7 bases). The CDR3 totals 14 residues. Germline CDR1 reads SGDLS; CDR2 reads YYNGEE. Trimming cost V 7 bases and J 1 base, with 13 bases left between them.